These T cell receptor beta chains were read from a single sample in a study of beta chain features in type 1 diabetes. Profiled with immunoSEQ multiplex PCR; TCRdb holds only in-frame clones, not every one. The table shows some 150,000 clones, with roughly 53% occurring only once. Sequencing was done on a sample of Tregs from blood. These receptors came from a young man in good health. CDR3s include the opening cysteine and the closing phenylalanine or tryptophan. D genes are given only for firm matches. Size values are once, few and many counts, or a class for expanded clones, and some rows have none.

TRBV30,-,-,TRBJ1-1,TGTGCCTGGAGTGCGACTTTTCCTGAAGCTTTCTTT,CAWSATFPEAFF
TRBV5-1,-,-,TRBJ1-6,TGCGCCAGCAGCTTCGGTACGAGCGGGTATAATTCACCCCTCCACTTT,CASSFGTSGYNSPLHF
TRBV28,few,TRBD2,TRBJ2-7,TGTGCCAGCAGCCTAGCGGGAGTTCGCTACGAGCAGTACTTC,CASSLAGVRYEQYF
TRBV18,few,-,TRBJ1-4,TGTGCCAGCTCACCCCAGGATGTAGGTGAAAAACTGTTTTTT,CASSPQDVGEKLFF
TRBV25-1,-,TRBD2,TRBJ2-1,TGTGCCAGCAGTGACTCTGGCGGGAGGGCCTACAATGAGCAGTTCTTC,CASSDSGGRAYNEQFF
TRBV7-2,-,-,TRBJ2-3,TGTGCCAGCAGCTTAGTTCGGCGGCCAGGGGCCACAGATACGCAGTATTTT,CASSLVRRPGATDTQYF
TRBV25-1,-,TRBD1,TRBJ2-3,TGTGCCAGCAGTTTCAGTACAGGGGCTGGGACAGATACGCAGTATTTT,CASSFSTGAGTDTQYF
TRBV25-1,once,TRBD1,TRBJ2-7,TGTGCCAGCAGTGCGGGGACAGGGGCCGAGCAGTACTTC,CASSAGTGAEQYF
TRBV5-1,-,TRBD1,TRBJ2-7,TGCGCCAGCAGCGTCCGGGACAGGGGTTACGAGCAGTACTTC,CASSVRDRGYEQYF
TRBV7-2,-,TRBD1,TRBJ1-2,TGTGCCAGCAGCCCTGCGGGGACAGGGGGCTCTAACTATGGCTACACCTTC,CASSPAGTGGSNYGYTF
TRBV28,-,TRBD2,TRBJ2-7,TGTGCCAGCAGTCCCCCCGGGACTAGCGGGAGCCGTGCACACTACGAGCAGTACTTC,CASSPPGTSGSRAHYEQYF
TRBV5-1,-,-,TRBJ2-3,TGCGCCAGCAGTCGGGCGGGGATATCCGCAGATACGCAGTATTTT,CASSRAGISADTQYF
TRBV30,few,-,TRBJ1-4,TGTGCCTGGAGTGTAAGGGGATTGACGGGTGAAAAACTGTTTTTT,CAWSVRGLTGEKLFF
TRBV27,-,TRBD1,TRBJ1-6,TGTGCCAGCAGTCCTCGCGGGACAGGGGGAAGGCATTCACCCCTCCACTTT,CASSPRGTGGRHSPLHF
TRBV5-1,-,TRBD2,TRBJ2-3,TGCGCCAGCAGCTTGGAACTAGCGGGAGTCGCAGATACGCAGTATTTT,CASSLELAGVADTQYF
TRBV7-2,-,-,TRBJ2-7,TGTGCCAGCAGCGAGCAGCAGGGCATGACCTACGAGCAGTACTTC,CASSEQQGMTYEQYF
TRBV28,-,-,TRBJ1-5,TGTGCCAGCAGTTTATTAAATTCTCAGCCCCAGCATTTT,CASSLLNSQPQHF
TRBV7-2,-,-,TRBJ1-4,TGTGCCAGCAGCTTATTTAGACCTCTACGGGGGAGGAATGAAAAACTGTTTTTT,CASSLFRPLRGRNEKLFF
TRBV5-4,few,-,TRBJ2-2,TGTGCCAGCAGTTCGACAGACACCGGGGAGCTGTTTTTT,CASSSTDTGELFF
TRBV5-1,-,-,TRBJ1-1,TGCGCCAGCAGCGGGCTAGGGGCGCACACTGAAGCTTTCTTT,CASSGLGAHTEAFF
TRBV25-1,few,-,TRBJ1-2,TGTGCCAGCAGTGAATACGGGGTTAGCTATGGCTACACCTTC,CASSEYGVSYGYTF
TRBV7-2,-,-,TRBJ1-2,TGTGCCAGCAGCTTAGCCCGTTACTATGGCTACACCTTC,CASSLARYYGYTF
TRBV19,-,TRBD1,TRBJ2-7,TGTGCCAGTACCCCTGAACCGGGACAGGTACTCTACGAGCAGTACTTC,CASTPEPGQVLYEQYF
TRBV7-7,once,-,TRBJ2-7,TGTGCTAGCAGCACTGCGCCGCTAGCGTCGGAAGAGCAGTACTTC,CASSTAPLASEEQYF
TRBV7-3,-,-,TRBJ1-2,TGTGCCAGCAGACTTTACGCCACCTCTAACTATGGCTACACCTTC,CASRLYATSNYGYTF
TRBV28,-,-,TRBJ1-2,TGTGCCAGCAGACGGGTGGGGGGATATGGCTACACCTTC,CASRRVGGYGYTF
TRBV20-1,-,-,TRBJ2-7,TGCAGTGCTAGTACCAGCTACGAGCAGTACTTC,CSASTSYEQYF
TRBV7-8,few,TRBD1,TRBJ1-1,TGTGCCAGCAGCTTAGCCCGACAGGGCCCAGCTTTCTTT,CASSLARQGPAFF
TRBV30,-,-,TRBJ1-5,TGTGCCTGGAGGCAGGGCCTGGGGGGTGAGCCCCAGCATTTT,CAWRQGLGGEPQHF
TRBV5-4,-,TRBD2,TRBJ2-1,TGTGCCAGCAGCTTGGGGGGACTAGCGGGAGTAGGGGAGCAGTTCTTC,CASSLGGLAGVGEQFF
TRBV19,-,-,TRBJ2-1,TGTGCCAGTACTCCTGTTCGGGACAAAGGAAGCGATGAGCAGTTCTTC,CASTPVRDKGSDEQFF
TRBV7-8,-,-,TRBJ2-7,TGTGCCAGCAGCTCCACAGGGCCCTCCTACGAGCAGTACTTC,CASSSTGPSYEQYF
TRBV9,-,-,TRBJ2-5,TGTGCCAGCAGCGTAGCTAGCGAAGAGACCCAGTACTTC,CASSVASEETQYF
TRBV10-3,-,TRBD2,TRBJ2-3,TGTGCCATCAGTGGGGCTAGCGGGTTCACAGATACGCAGTATTTT,CAISGASGFTDTQYF
TRBV6-5,-,-,TRBJ1-2,TGTGCCAGCCGGAGGGGCGGGGGCTATGGCTACACCTTC,CASRRGGGYGYTF
TRBV25-1,-,-,TRBJ1-3,TGTGCCAGCAGTGAAGGCAGGGCCTCTGGAAACACCATATATTTT,CASSEGRASGNTIYF
TRBV28,-,TRBD1,TRBJ1-4,TGTGCCAGCAGTTTATCAGACAGGGGGCGAGAGGAAAAACTGTTTTTT,CASSLSDRGREEKLFF
TRBV6-1,-,-,TRBJ1-2,TGTGCCAGCAGTGAGGGGCCACCGGATGGCTACACCTTC,CASSEGPPDGYTF
TRBV2,-,-,TRBJ2-1,TGTGCCAGCAGGGTCGGCAGGACGGGATTCTTC,CASRVGRTGFF
TRBV5-1,-,-,TRBJ2-7,TGCGCCAGCAGCTCCTATCAGGGGGGCGGTTACGAGCAGTACTTC,CASSSYQGGGYEQYF
TRBV7-2,few,TRBD2,TRBJ2-1,TGTGCCAGCAGCTTATACCCCACGGCTAGCGGGGGTCCGAGCAATGAGCAGTTCTTC,CASSLYPTASGGPSNEQFF
TRBV28,-,TRBD1,TRBJ1-3,TGTGCCAGCAAGAAGGGGGCCGGAAACACCATATATTTT,CASKKGAGNTIYF
TRBV28,-,-,TRBJ2-1,TGTGCCAGCAGTTGGGCTAGCTCCTTAGGTGAGCAGTTCTTC,CASSWASSLGEQFF
TRBV7-9,-,-,TRBJ2-7,TGTGCCACACTCGGAGTTGGGTACGAGCAGTACTTC,CATLGVGYEQYF
TRBV9,few,-,TRBJ2-7,TGTGCCAGCAGCCCAGGACAGCTCCGTTACGAGCAGTACTTC,CASSPGQLRYEQYF
TRBV4-2,-,-,TRBJ2-1,TGTGCCAGCAGCCAAGTTCAGGGTGAGAATGAGCAGTTCTTC,CASSQVQGENEQFF
TRBV29-1,few,-,TRBJ1-2,TGCAGCGTTATTCGGGATACCTATGGCTACACCTTC,CSVIRDTYGYTF
TRBV6-6,-,-,TRBJ2-1,TGTGCCAGCAGTTACACCGGTGAGCAGTTCTTC,CASSYTGEQFF
TRBV29-1,few,TRBD2,TRBJ2-1,TGCAGCGCACAAGGACAAGGGACTAGCGGGGGGACGATTTACAATGAGCAGTTCTTC,CSAQGQGTSGGTIYNEQFF
TRBV5-6,-,TRBD2,TRBJ2-3,TGTGCCAGCAGGGGGAGACTAGCGCTAAGCACAGATACGCAGTATTTT,CASRGRLALSTDTQYF